This T cell receptor beta chain was found in a study of cytotoxic CD8 clonotypes in ibrutinib-treated CLL (dated by TCRdb to the early 2020s). As for the study more broadly: The cohort included some 14 treatment-naive and eleven to twelve relapsed/refractory patients; 17 were IGHV unmutated. Responses were partial in around 25 patients and complete in 2; after median approximately 69 months follow-up, about 14 stayed in remission and about twelve progressed. Cryopreserved peripheral blood mononuclear cells were collected before treatment, at response, and at either disease progression or sustained remission. The response samples were drawn at a median of roughly twelve months into treatment, with a range of about 6 to 40 months. Longitudinal samples were available for about 30% of the roughly 86 trial participants. On average, each sample yielded 250,000 to 300,000 productive templates and under 95,000 productive rearrangements. All remission and progressive disease samples were collected while patients were still receiving ibrutinib.

Trimming costs V 1 base and J 6 bases, and their ends lie 10 bases apart. The CDR3 holds 14 amino acids from the cysteine to the phenylalanine. Just CDR3 DNA is preserved here, 42 bases in frame from base 1. Via the germline V gene, CDR1 is KGHSH and CDR2 LQKENI. A MiSeq instrument was used for deep resolution sequencing, which targeted depths ranging from 1 in 1 million up to 1 in 200,000 T cells, with coverage averaging 10x for each clonotype. The immunoSEQ hsTCRB Kit was used to generate TCR beta libraries. In the source study's methods: Data were analyzed with ImmunoSEQ Data Assistant and ImmunoSEQ Analyzer, with V, D and J genes assigned per IMGT definitions. Clonality, which ranges from 0 to 1, was calculated by subtracting the normalized Shannon entropy of productive rearrangement frequencies from one. Public clonotype analysis was restricted to overrepresented clonotypes comprising at least 0.05% of each patient's repertoire. Fewer than 15 age-matched healthy donor repertoires from immuneACCESS served as clonality controls. Sourced from immuneACCESS, this table was stored by TCRdb with only in-frame sequences that have V and J called. A share of the clones is absent; for the studies checked, an unresolved V gene accounts for under half, and the remainder has no known explanation. V, J and clone size were drawn from that table, and D and trimming were deduced from the DNA. For this sample the table gives roughly 200,000 clones, of which roughly three quarters were detected only once. Jointly, the top ten make up roughly 10% of the sample.

This clone was observed a handful of times. Its specific antigen is unknown. No quality values exist for individual bases; no much larger clone is one base distant. Read against the paper, the sample's time point label means: approximately twelve months on ibrutinib. For TCR beta library preparation, roughly 2 micrograms of genomic DNA was extracted from cryopreserved PBMCs. High-throughput TCR beta sequencing was performed on longitudinal blood samples from CLL patients receiving ibrutinib monotherapy. Patients were enrolled in a phase 2 open-label single-center ibrutinib monotherapy trial. Overall study results and their limits: Public clonotypes were rare and either contracted or stayed stable during treatment, and the rise in clonality at ibrutinib response reflected the expansion of private clonotypes. At ibrutinib response clonality went up, during sustained remission it held steady, and at progression it dropped back toward baseline. At baseline, clonality was higher than in age-matched healthy donors and showed a strong correlation with circulating CD8+ T-cell counts. Sampling times were not matched between sustained-remission and progressing patients, and lymph node repertoires were not studied.

Sequencing used PBMCs, obtained after 12 months of ibrutinib treatment. The sequence links TRBV18 to TRBJ1-5; the D gene remains uncertain. The TCR originated in a human donor with chronic lymphocytic leukemia. CDR3 protein: CASSPRDLPQPQHF. DNA sequence: TGTGCCAGCTCACCACGGGATCTACCTCAGCCCCAGCATTTT. Where the CDR3 stops, the reference TRBV18 and TRBJ1-5 genes take over; the full variable domain is NAGVMQNPRHLVRRRGQEARLRCSPMKGHSHVYWYRQLPEEGLKFMVYLQKENIIDESGMPKERFSAEFPKEGPSILRIQQVVRGDSAAYFCASSPRDLPQPQHFGDGTRLSIL.